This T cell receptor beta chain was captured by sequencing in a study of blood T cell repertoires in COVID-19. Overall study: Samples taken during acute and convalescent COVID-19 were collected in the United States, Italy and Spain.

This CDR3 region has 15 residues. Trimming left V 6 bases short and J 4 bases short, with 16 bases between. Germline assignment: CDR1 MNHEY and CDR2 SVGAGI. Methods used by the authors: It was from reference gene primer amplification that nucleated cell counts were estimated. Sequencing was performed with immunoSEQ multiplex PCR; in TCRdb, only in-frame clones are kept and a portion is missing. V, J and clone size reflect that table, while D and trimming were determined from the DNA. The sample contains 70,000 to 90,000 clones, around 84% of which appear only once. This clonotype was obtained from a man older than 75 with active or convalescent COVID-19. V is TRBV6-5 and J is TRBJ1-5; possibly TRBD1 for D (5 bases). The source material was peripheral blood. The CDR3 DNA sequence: TGTGCCAGCAGATCGGGGGGTGCGAATAATCAGCCCCAGCATTTT. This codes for CASRSGGANNQPQHF.